This TCR beta chain came from a study of siplizumab effects on memory and regulatory T cells. About this clone itself: Its target is not known.

General study findings and limits: The apparent diversity of naive T cells exceeded that of memory cells, and naive T cells seemed to make a major contribution to the alloresponse. Unstimulated subsets captured only a minor fraction of alloreactive clones. Siplizumab significantly lowered the alloreactive sequences that could be traced to unstimulated CD4+ memory cells.

V lost 0 bases and J lost 8; bases outside the gene matches: 6. Germline CDR1 GTSNPN, CDR2 SVGIG (reference sequence). This CDR3 spans 15 amino acids. The assay looked at about 97,000 TCR templates in each sample. Sequencing used immunoSEQ multiplex PCR; TCRdb keeps in-frame clones, though not all of them. This sample has some 100,000 clones; 93% occur once, and the top ten carry 6.5%. The chain carries TRBV30 and TRBJ1-6; 8 bases match TRBD1. What was sequenced was CD8+ T cells sorted from blood. The sequence derives from a human donor in good health. CDR3 in DNA: TGTGCCTGGAGTGTACTCCAGGGGGCGGATTCACCCCTCCACTTT. Its translation: CAWSVLQGADSPLHF.